Listed below are T cell receptor beta chains from one sample, sequenced in a study of blood T cell repertoires in COVID-19. Sequenced by immunoSEQ multiplex PCR; TCRdb stores in-frame clones only, minus some. Among about 58,000 clones listed, roughly 84% were seen once. Specimen: peripheral blood. These TCRs come from a middle-aged man with active COVID-19. The CDR3 runs from the conserved cysteine through the conserved F or W. The D gene is left open where the match is weak. Size is stated for part of the rows, as once, few or many counts, or as a class when the clone is expanded.

size,D,V,J,length,DNA,CDR3
.,TRBD1,TRBV28,TRBJ2-4,15,TGTGCCACGGGGTTAGTAGGACAGGGCCAAAACATTCAGTACTTC,CATGLVGQGQNIQYF
once,.,TRBV19,TRBJ2-1,16,TGTGCCAGTAGTAAGGGGAGCGGGCAGACCTACAATGAGCAGTTCTTC,CASSKGSGQTYNEQFF
.,TRBD2,TRBV5-4,TRBJ2-3,16,TGTGCCAGCAGCTTCCGGACGGGAGGAGGAACAGATACGCAGTATTTT,CASSFRTGGGTDTQYF
.,.,TRBV12-5,TRBJ1-5,15,TGTGCTAGTGAAAGACTTCTTGCTAGCAATCAGCCCCAGCATTTT,CASERLLASNQPQHF
few,TRBD1,TRBV28,TRBJ1-4,14,TGTGCCAGCAGGGACAGGATCCGAAATGAAAAACTGTTTTTT,CASRDRIRNEKLFF
.,TRBD2,TRBV19,TRBJ2-1,15,TGTGCCAGTAGTATAGACGCGGGAGAGGTGAATGAGCAGTTCTTC,CASSIDAGEVNEQFF
.,.,TRBV4-1,TRBJ1-6,18,TGCGCCAGCAGCCAAGATCATGGGGCAGATATTTTTAATTCACCCCTCCACTTT,CASSQDHGADIFNSPLHF
.,TRBD2,TRBV27,TRBJ2-5,17,TGTGCCAGGGGACTAGCGGGAGTCTCGCGTCTCAAAGAGACCCAGTACTTC,CARGLAGVSRLKETQYF
.,TRBD1,TRBV28,TRBJ2-3,15,TGTGCCAGCAGTCCGGGACAGGGAGTAACAGATACGCAGTATTTT,CASSPGQGVTDTQYF
once,TRBD1,TRBV2,TRBJ1-5,15,TGTGCCAGCAGCGGACAGGGGATGATCAATCAGCCCCAGCATTTT,CASSGQGMINQPQHF
.,TRBD2,TRBV28,TRBJ2-5,16,TGTGCCAGCAGTCCCCGGGGACTAGATGTCAGGGAGACCCAGTACTTC,CASSPRGLDVRETQYF
.,.,TRBV27,TRBJ2-1,14,TGTGCCAGCAGTTTAATGAGGGGGTACAATGAGCAGTTCTTC,CASSLMRGYNEQFF
.,.,TRBV11-2,TRBJ1-1,13,TGTGCCAGCAGCTTCAACAGGAACACTGAAGCTTTCTTT,CASSFNRNTEAFF
.,.,TRBV27,TRBJ2-7,13,TGTGCCAGCACCTGGACAGGAGGGTGGGAGCAGTACTTC,CASTWTGGWEQYF
.,.,TRBV7-6,TRBJ1-2,14,TGTGCCAGCAGCTTAGCGGGAGGAGGGGCCGGCTACACCTTC,CASSLAGGGAGYTF
once,.,TRBV5-1,TRBJ2-1,14,TGCGCCAGCAGCGATGGACTCGCCTACAATGAGCAGTTCTTC,CASSDGLAYNEQFF